Sequencing of this T cell receptor beta chain was carried out in a study of PD-1 blockade in classical Hodgkin lymphoma. The CDR3 has 17 amino acids. Trimming at V came to 1 base and at J to 0 bases, leaving 5 bases not matched to a gene. In germline, CDR1 is SEHNR, CDR2 FQNEAQ (reference sequence). Method: immunoSEQ multiplex PCR; TCRdb's copy keeps in-frame clones and lacks some. The repertoire holds more than 10,000 clones, with 80% to 90% as singletons. Time point specified: cycle 4 day 1 (C4D1), after less than 7 weeks of nivolumab. Relapses following autologous stem cell transplantation were seen in all patients, with brentuximab vedotin exposure varying. Magnetic negative selection was used to purify CD8+ T cells from thawed PBMCs. Overall study findings and caveats: With CD4+ cells, TCR diversity rose significantly by C4D1, but not with CD8+ cells.

This clone was recorded only once. Its antigen is not identified. The sequence was obtained from a human donor with classical Hodgkin lymphoma. The donor label of this sample is uncertain. This chain links TRBV7-9 with TRBJ2-7; 11 nucleotides match TRBD1. The sequencing here drew on CD8+ T cells from blood, taken before the fourth cycle of nivolumab. The CDR3 DNA follows: TGTGCCAGCAGCTTAGGGACAGGGGGCCGTATCTCCTACGAGCAGTACTTC. As protein: CASSLGTGGRISYEQYF. The full variable domain, in which reference TRBV7-9 and TRBJ2-7 provide the parts outside the CDR3, is DTGVSQNPRHKITKRGQNVTFRCDPISEHNRLYWYRQTLGQGPEFLTYFQNEAQLEKSRLLSDRFSAERPKGSFSTLEIQRTEQGDSAMYLCASSLGTGGRISYEQYFGPGTRLTVT.